A selection of T cell receptor beta chains follows, all from one sample in a study of PD-1 blockade in classical Hodgkin lymphoma. Profiling relied on immunoSEQ multiplex PCR, and the TCRdb table lists in-frame clones only, not all of them. The repertoire consists of approximately 34,000 clones, with 75% to 85% occurring once and the leading ten covering approximately 29%. Sample: peripheral blood mononuclear cells (PBMCs), taken at baseline. The source is a human donor with classical Hodgkin lymphoma. The CDR3 runs from the conserved cysteine through the conserved F or W. The order of the fields is J gene, V gene, D gene, CDR3 protein. A D gene is named only where the DNA matches it firmly.

j_call: TRBJ1-3
v_call: TRBV29-1
d_call: -
cdr3_aa: CSFLSSGNTIYF

j_call: TRBJ2-7
v_call: TRBV6-5
d_call: TRBD1
cdr3_aa: CALGQGAPYEQYF

j_call: TRBJ2-7
v_call: TRBV30
d_call: -
cdr3_aa: CAWSAALVPSWAYF

j_call: TRBJ1-2
v_call: TRBV2
d_call: -
cdr3_aa: CASSGLHQRGYGYTF

j_call: TRBJ1-6
v_call: TRBV7-6
d_call: TRBD1
cdr3_aa: CASSLVVQGAGSPLHF

j_call: TRBJ2-3
v_call: TRBV28
d_call: -
cdr3_aa: CASRVTDTQYF

j_call: TRBJ1-5
v_call: TRBV7-8
d_call: -
cdr3_aa: CASSTNRDQPQHF

j_call: TRBJ1-1
v_call: TRBV29-1
d_call: -
cdr3_aa: CSVDDGQVNTEAFF

j_call: TRBJ1-2
v_call: TRBV28
d_call: -
cdr3_aa: CASSRYGYTF

j_call: TRBJ2-5
v_call: TRBV18
d_call: -
cdr3_aa: CASSPSGLPGRETQYF

j_call: TRBJ2-5
v_call: TRBV30
d_call: TRBD2
cdr3_aa: CAWSEGGAGGRTQYF

j_call: TRBJ2-3
v_call: TRBV28
d_call: -
cdr3_aa: CASSLPTTVGYTQYF

j_call: TRBJ1-1
v_call: TRBV6-5
d_call: TRBD1
cdr3_aa: CASSYWETGDTEAFF

j_call: TRBJ2-6
v_call: TRBV6-5
d_call: -
cdr3_aa: CASSSTIGANVLTF

j_call: TRBJ1-1
v_call: TRBV12-5
d_call: -
cdr3_aa: CASGLRTRGLRLHTEAFF

j_call: TRBJ2-1
v_call: TRBV7-2
d_call: TRBD2
cdr3_aa: CASSVTSGRYNEQFF

j_call: TRBJ2-3
v_call: TRBV5-4
d_call: TRBD2
cdr3_aa: CASSLGTSGGPTDTQYF

j_call: TRBJ1-5
v_call: TRBV2
d_call: TRBD1
cdr3_aa: CASSKDRADQPQHF

j_call: TRBJ1-1
v_call: TRBV2
d_call: -
cdr3_aa: CASSRGLNTEAFF

j_call: TRBJ1-6
v_call: TRBV25-1
d_call: -
cdr3_aa: CASSEFDNSPLHF

j_call: TRBJ2-7
v_call: TRBV27
d_call: TRBD1
cdr3_aa: CASSLPGQEVPYEQYF

j_call: TRBJ2-1
v_call: TRBV4-1
d_call: TRBD2
cdr3_aa: CASSQDSAAGRWEQFF

j_call: TRBJ1-6
v_call: TRBV11-3
d_call: -
cdr3_aa: CASSLDQGSPLHF

j_call: TRBJ1-1
v_call: TRBV5-1
d_call: -
cdr3_aa: CASKPGHSNGDTEAFF

j_call: TRBJ1-2
v_call: TRBV25-1
d_call: -
cdr3_aa: CASSEYPPNYGYTF

j_call: TRBJ1-2
v_call: TRBV4-3
d_call: -
cdr3_aa: CASSQETGGGYTF

j_call: TRBJ2-1
v_call: TRBV9
d_call: TRBD2
cdr3_aa: CASSRTSGYNEQFF

j_call: TRBJ2-3
v_call: TRBV5-1
d_call: -
cdr3_aa: CASRLAQSTDTQYF

j_call: TRBJ2-1
v_call: TRBV6-5
d_call: TRBD1
cdr3_aa: CASSPPGQPYNEQFF

j_call: TRBJ2-3
v_call: TRBV11-2
d_call: -
cdr3_aa: CASSWNGLTDTQYF

j_call: TRBJ1-5
v_call: TRBV7-9
d_call: -
cdr3_aa: CASSSLGGIGQPQHF

j_call: TRBJ1-1
v_call: TRBV5-1
d_call: -
cdr3_aa: CASSPTGNTEAFF

j_call: TRBJ1-5
v_call: TRBV2
d_call: -
cdr3_aa: CASSENGQISNQPQHF

j_call: TRBJ1-2
v_call: TRBV6-5
d_call: -
cdr3_aa: CASSYSFPVNYGYTF

j_call: TRBJ1-3
v_call: TRBV28
d_call: -
cdr3_aa: CASSLVGSSGNTIYF

j_call: TRBJ2-7
v_call: TRBV6-6
d_call: -
cdr3_aa: CASSYEAGEEQYF

j_call: TRBJ2-2
v_call: TRBV2
d_call: -
cdr3_aa: CASSEDGSNTGELFF

j_call: TRBJ2-2
v_call: TRBV12-5
d_call: -
cdr3_aa: CASGLRDISTGELFF

j_call: TRBJ1-1
v_call: TRBV5-1
d_call: -
cdr3_aa: CASSSDSEAFF